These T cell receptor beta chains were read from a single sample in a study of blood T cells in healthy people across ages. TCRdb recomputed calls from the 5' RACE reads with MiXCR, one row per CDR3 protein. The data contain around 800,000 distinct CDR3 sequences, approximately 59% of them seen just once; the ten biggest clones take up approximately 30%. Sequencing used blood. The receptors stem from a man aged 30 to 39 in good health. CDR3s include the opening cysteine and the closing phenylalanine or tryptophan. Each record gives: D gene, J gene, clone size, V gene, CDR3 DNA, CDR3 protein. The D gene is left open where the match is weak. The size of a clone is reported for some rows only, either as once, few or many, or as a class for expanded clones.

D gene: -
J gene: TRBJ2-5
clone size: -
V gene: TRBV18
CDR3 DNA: TGTGCCAGCTCATCCCGACAGGCTTCCACCGCTGGAGAGACCCAGTACTTC
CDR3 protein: CASSSRQASTAGETQYF

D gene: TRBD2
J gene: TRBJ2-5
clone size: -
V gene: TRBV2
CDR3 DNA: TGTGCCAGCGGTCTTCTAGCGGGGGGCCAAGAGACCCAGTACTTC
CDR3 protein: CASGLLAGGQETQYF

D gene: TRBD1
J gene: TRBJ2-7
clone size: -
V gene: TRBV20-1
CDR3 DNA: TGCAGTGCTTATGGACAGGGCTTCACCTACGAGCAGTACTTC
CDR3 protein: CSAYGQGFTYEQYF

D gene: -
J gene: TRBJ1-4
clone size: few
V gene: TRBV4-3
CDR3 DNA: TGCGCCAGCAGCCAAGTTATTCAGGGGGAAAAACTGTTTTTT
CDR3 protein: CASSQVIQGEKLFF

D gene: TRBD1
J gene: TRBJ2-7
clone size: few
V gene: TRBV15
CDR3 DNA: TGTGCCACCAGCAGAGGCTGGACAGGGATCGACGAGCAGTACTTC
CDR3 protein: CATSRGWTGIDEQYF

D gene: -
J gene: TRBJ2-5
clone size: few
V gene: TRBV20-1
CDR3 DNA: TGCGGAGGGTGGCAAGAGACCCAGTACTTC
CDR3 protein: CGGWQETQYF

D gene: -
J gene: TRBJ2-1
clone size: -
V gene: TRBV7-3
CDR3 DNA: TGTGCCAGCAGCCAGAACGTAGGGGGACTGGTGTTCTTC
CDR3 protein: CASSQNVGGLVFF

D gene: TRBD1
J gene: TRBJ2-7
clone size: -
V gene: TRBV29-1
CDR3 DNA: TGCAGCGTTGTAGAACAGGGGAGCCCCTACGAGCAGTACTTC
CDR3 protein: CSVVEQGSPYEQYF

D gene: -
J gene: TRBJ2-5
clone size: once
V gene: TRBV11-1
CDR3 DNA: TGTGCCAGCAGCCCCCTATTCGGGGCGGCTGGAGAGACCCAGTACTTC
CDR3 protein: CASSPLFGAAGETQYF

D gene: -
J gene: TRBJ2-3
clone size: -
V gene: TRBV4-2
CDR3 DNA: TGTGCCAGCAGCCAAGGTGGGGGGCCAGATACGCAGTATTTT
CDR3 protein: CASSQGGGPDTQYF

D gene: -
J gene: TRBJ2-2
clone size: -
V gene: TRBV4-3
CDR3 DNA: TGCGCCAGCAGTCTAAATCCGCAGGAGAACACCGGGGAGCTGTTTTTT
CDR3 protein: CASSLNPQENTGELFF